The TCR beta chain described here comes from a study of blood T cell repertoires in COVID-19 (dated by TCRdb to the early 2020s). Some background on the complete study: The collaborator samples originated in the United States, Italy and Spain and spanned the acute and convalescent phases of COVID-19. The prospective study material was composed of cDNA or gDNA derived from T cells, B-cell-depleted T cells, or PBMCs. The dataset comprised deeply sampled blood TCRbeta repertoires from subjects exposed to, actively infected with, or recovered from COVID-19. A freely available public database, intended as a resource for researchers studying the immune response to SARS-CoV-2, is where the repertoires were released. Samples were obtained from the ongoing ImmuneRACE study (first 160 participants) and from 1,254 subjects provided by 6 global collaborators. The sample metadata nearly always contained a de-identified subject ID, COVID-19 status, age in years and sex. Where HLA class I and class II types were available, the types were taken from metadata supplied by the sample provider, not from assay-based typing. Paper-wide results and their limitations: The quantity of clinical and demographic metadata differed by source and by participant and was supplied without curation.

Inclusive of the bounding cysteine and phenylalanine, the CDR3 is 14 residues long. The sequence is cut down to CDR3 DNA, 42 bases in frame from base 1. The germline V gene specifies SGHVS as CDR1 and FQNEAQ as CDR2. V ends up 6 bases short and J 5 bases short, with an unmatched junction base count of 4. Notes on this clone: Its cognate antigen has yet to be identified. Base qualities are missing; no much larger clone stands one base away.

The immunoSEQ Assay, a bias-controlled multiplex PCR, was used to amplify TCRbeta CDR3 regions from genomic DNA. Per the source publication's procedure: Within the assay, amplification of reference gene primers was used to estimate how many nucleated cells each sample contained. Sequence reads were collapsed and filtered to measure the absolute abundance of every unique TCRbeta CDR3 rearrangement. For each sample, productive Simpson clonality was calculated by taking the square root of Simpson's diversity index across productive rearrangements. TCRdb retrieved this table from immuneACCESS and kept in-frame rearrangements only. Not all clones are present; in checked studies, unresolved V genes account for under half, and no reason is known for the remainder. The V and J calls and the clone size are those of that table, but D and trimming were determined from the DNA. Recorded for this sample are 65,000 to 75,000 clones; roughly nine tenths of them occurred a single time. The ten largest clones take up approximately 1.5% of the sample.

Whole blood was collected in K2EDTA tubes by collaborating institutions according to the institutions' own protocols. For TCRbeta analysis, collaborators shipped samples in one of three forms: frozen whole blood, isolated PBMCs, or DNA extracted from either of those sample types. The rearranged segments are TRBV7-8 and TRBJ2-2; TRBD1 fits 9 bases in the junction. Sample: peripheral blood. This clonotype was obtained from a man in his fifties with acute or convalescent COVID-19. Here the CDR3 is given as CASSPDRGTGELFF. The DNA is TGTGCCAGCAGTCCAGACAGGGGGACCGGGGAGCTGTTTTTT. Here the CDR3 is joined to the reference TRBV7-8 and TRBJ2-2 genes, and the full variable domain is: GAGVSQSPRYKVAKRGQDVALRCDPISGHVSLFWYQQALGQGPEFLTYFQNEAQLDKSGLPSDRFFAERPEGSVSTLKIQRTQQEDSAVYLCASSPDRGTGELFFGEGSRLTVL.